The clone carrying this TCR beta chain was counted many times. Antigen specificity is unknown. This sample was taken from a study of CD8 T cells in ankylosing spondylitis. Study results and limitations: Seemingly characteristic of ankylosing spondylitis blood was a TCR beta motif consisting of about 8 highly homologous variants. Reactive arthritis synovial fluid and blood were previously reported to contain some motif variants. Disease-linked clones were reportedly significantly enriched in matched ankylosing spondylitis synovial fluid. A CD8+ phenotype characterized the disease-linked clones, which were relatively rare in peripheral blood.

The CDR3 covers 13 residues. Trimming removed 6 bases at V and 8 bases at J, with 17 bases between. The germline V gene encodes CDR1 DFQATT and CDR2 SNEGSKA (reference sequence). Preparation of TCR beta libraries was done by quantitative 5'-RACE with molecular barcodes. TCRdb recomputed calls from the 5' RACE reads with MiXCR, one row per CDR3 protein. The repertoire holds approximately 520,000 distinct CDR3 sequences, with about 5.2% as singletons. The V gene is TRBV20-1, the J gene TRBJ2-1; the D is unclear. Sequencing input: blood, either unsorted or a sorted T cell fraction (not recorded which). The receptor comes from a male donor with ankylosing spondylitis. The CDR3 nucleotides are TGCAGTGCATTACGGCCCCGAATCGATGAGCAGTTCTTC. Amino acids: CSALRPRIDEQFF.